This T cell receptor (beta chain) was obtained from a study of cytomegalovirus exposure and HLA in healthy donors. Study information: There were 100 million to 120 million unique TCR beta sequences, drawn from about 190 million T cells, in an earlier analysis. Study-level points and caveats: In vitro data verified a few CMV-associated chains as specific for CMV antigens. Follow-up analysis found HLA locus-dependent TCR association rates, highest for DRB1 and lowest for HLA-C.

The primer mix had 60 Vbeta and 13 Jbeta primers. Sequencing used immunoSEQ multiplex PCR; TCRdb keeps in-frame clones, though not all of them. The sample has about 150,000 clones; about 61% are singletons. The length of the CDR3 is 13 residues. V was shortened by 4 bases and J by 7 bases, with 13 bases between the two germline ends. CDR1 and CDR2 from the germline V gene are SEHNR and FQNEAQ (reference sequence). This clone was seen a few times. The antigen remains undetermined. This TCR came from a woman aged 40-49 years in good health and CMV-seronegative. The V gene is TRBV7-9, the J gene TRBJ1-2; D unclear. The specimen was PBMCs. This CDR3 is CASSSTGVSGYTF. CDR3 nucleotides: TGTGCCAGCAGCTCCACCGGAGTGTCTGGCTACACCTTC. The complete variable domain, with remaining parts taken from reference TRBV7-9 and TRBJ1-2, reads DTGVSQNPRHKITKRGQNVTFRCDPISEHNRLYWYRQTLGQGPEFLTYFQNEAQLEKSRLLSDRFSAERPKGSFSTLEIQRTEQGDSAMYLCASSSTGVSGYTFGSGTRLTVV.